Presented here are 26 T cell receptor beta chains from one specimen sequenced in a study of blood T cell repertoires in COVID-19. Using immunoSEQ multiplex PCR, the repertoire was profiled, and TCRdb retains in-frame clones only, with some absent. The sample records 150,000 to 200,000 clones, 70% to 80% being singletons. Sequences were obtained from peripheral blood. These receptors were obtained from a woman aged 60-75 years with COVID-19, enrolled during active disease.

The rearrangement joins TRBV15 to TRBJ1-5, with D unresolved. Trimming took off 5 bases at V and 2 bases at J, with 13 bases between the two ends. Germline loops: CDR1 LNHNV, CDR2 YYDKDF (reference sequence). CDR3 length: 15 amino acids. CDR3 bases: TGTGCCACCAGCGCGGGGTATGGGGGCAATCAGCCCCAGCATTTT. Amino acids: CATSAGYGGNQPQHF.

The chain joins TRBV19 to TRBJ2-5; 7 nucleotides align to TRBD2. CDR1 and CDR2 from the germline V gene are LNHDA and SQIVND (reference sequence). The V and J ends lost 6 bases and 5 bases, in that order; junction bases with no gene match: 12. The CDR3 has 15 amino acids. CDR3 amino acids: CASSVVGGHMETQYF. CDR3 coding DNA: TGTGCCAGTAGCGTGGTGGGAGGGCATATGGAGACCCAGTACTTC.

The gene calls are TRBV1 and TRBJ2-3; TRBD2, the D gene given by the table, was not confirmed from the DNA. TRBV1 is a recognized pseudogene. The CDR3 runs 19 residues. CDR3 region: CTSSQDQTSGGPSTDTQYF. For the CDR3, the DNA is TGCACCAGCAGCCAAGACCAGACTAGCGGGGGACCTAGCACAGATACGCAGTATTTT.

This chain joins TRBV19 and TRBJ2-1; 10 positions match TRBD2. The germline CDR1 and CDR2 sequences are LNHDA and SQIVND (reference sequence). J lost 4 bases, V lost 7 bases, and 7 bases had no gene match. The CDR3 length is 15 residues. The CDR3 loop is CASTSPSGSYNEQFF. The CDR3 DNA reads TGTGCCAGTACCTCGCCTAGCGGGAGTTACAATGAGCAGTTCTTC. Looking up the rest from reference TRBV19 and TRBJ2-1 gives the full variable domain: DGGITQSPKYLFRKEGQNVTLSCEQNLNHDAMYWYRQDPGQGLRLIYYSQIVNDFQKGDIAEGYSVSREKKESFPLTVTSAQKNPTAFYLCASTSPSGSYNEQFFGPGTRLTVL.

A few counts support this clone. The junction and the germline gene differ at one end; a read error may be behind it. The gene calls are TRBV27 and TRBJ1-5; a weak D match, TRBD1 (6 bases). Germline V gene sequence: CDR1 MNHEY, CDR2 SMNVEV (reference sequence). The CDR3 is 14 amino acids. The CDR3 region has the DNA TGTGCCAGCAGTACCGACAGGCGGTATCAGGCCCAGCATTTT. Encoded protein: CASSTDRRYQAQHF.

The rearrangement joins TRBV6-1 to TRBJ2-2; 7 bases match TRBD2. Germline V gene sequence: CDR1 MNHNS, CDR2 SASEGT. V trimming: 4 bases; J trimming: 5 bases; junction bases outside the gene matches: 13. This CDR3 has 17 residues. Here the CDR3 DNA reads TGTGCCAGCAGTGGCCCGGGGGGAACAGGTGGGACCGGGGAGCTGTTTTTT. It specifies CASSGPGGTGGTGELFF.

V and J are TRBV27 and TRBJ1-6; possibly TRBD1 for D (5 bases). The CDR3 contains 15 residues. The V end lost 7 bases, the J end lost 1 base, and 11 bases lay between the germline ends. From germline, CDR1 is MNHEY and CDR2 SMNVEV (reference sequence). CDR3: CASKLGGSYNSPLHF. CDR3 DNA: TGTGCCAGCAAATTGGGGGGGTCCTATAATTCACCCCTCCACTTT.

The rearrangement uses TRBV2 and TRBJ2-3; a possible D gene is TRBD2 (6 bases). Trimming cost V 4 bases and J 8 bases, with 13 bases left between them. The CDR3 consists of 13 residues. The germline gives CDR1 SNHLY, CDR2 FYNNEI. CDR3 in DNA: TGTGCCAGCAGTGGAACCGGGAGAGGTACGCAGTATTTT. Its protein product is CASSGTGRGTQYF.

The chain couples TRBV20-1 to TRBJ1-2; no clear D. V was shortened by 1 base and J by 7 bases, with 4 bases between the two germline ends. The germline gives CDR1 DFQATT, CDR2 SNEGSKA (reference sequence). The CDR3 is made up of 10 amino acids. The CDR3 region has the DNA TGCAGTGCTAGAGCCGTTGGCTACACCTTC. Translated: CSARAVGYTF.

This clone was seen a handful of times. The genes are TRBV4-1 and TRBJ1-5; D is undetermined. V was clipped by 0 bases and J by 6 bases, with 6 bases between them. The V gene's germline CDR1 is MGHRA and CDR2 YSYEKL. CDR3 length: 13 residues. The DNA for the CDR3 is TGCGCCAGCAGCCAAGATCAAGCTCAGCCCCAGCATTTT. It yields the protein CASSQDQAQPQHF.

The chain uses TRBV2 and TRBJ2-3; 9 bases agree with TRBD2. The length of the CDR3 is 13 residues. CDR1 and CDR2 (germline): SNHLY, FYNNEI. With V trimmed by 8 bases and J by 3 bases, 3 bases remained unmatched. The CDR3 nucleotides are TGTGCCAGCCACCTAGCGGGGACAGATACGCAGTATTTT. It is translated as CASHLAGTDTQYF.

In DNA form, the CDR3 reads TGTGCCACCCAATCCGGGACTAGCGGTATATCCTACAATGAGCAGTTCTTC. Its translation is CATQSGTSGISYNEQFF. J is TRBJ2-1 and V is TRBV10-3, with 11 bases that match TRBD2. Trimming at V came to 10 bases and at J to 1 base, leaving 12 bases not matched to a gene. Germline V gene sequence: CDR1 ENHRY, CDR2 SYGVKD. The CDR3 is 17 residues long.

A remark on this clone: Compared with germline, one end of the junction differs, possibly owing to a read error. This chain joins TRBV7-7 and TRBJ2-6; 11 nucleotides match TRBD1. The CDR3 runs 17 residues. CDR1 is SSHAT and CDR2 is FNYEAQ in the germline V gene (reference sequence). CDR3 DNA sequence: TGTGCTAGCAGCCATGGACAGGGGGCGAACGGGGCCAACGTCCTGACTTTC. Its protein product is CASSHGQGANGANVLTF.

In DNA, the CDR3 is TGTGCCAGCAGCTCGGGGGTTCAAAATACGCAGTATTTT. Translating gives CASSSGVQNTQYF. The chain is built from TRBV7-8 and TRBJ2-3; D may be TRBD2 (6 bases). Germline CDR1 reads SGHVS; CDR2 reads FQNEAQ. The V end was cut by 4 bases, the J end by 7 bases, with 12 bases between. This CDR3 comprises 13 residues.

This CDR3 reads CASSVGRTEVLREQYF. The CDR3 nucleotides are TGTGCCAGCAGCGTAGGTAGAACGGAGGTCCTGAGGGAGCAGTACTTC. The rearrangement uses TRBV9 and TRBJ2-7; D is possibly TRBD2 (5 bases). Germline V gene lookup returns CDR1 SGDLS and CDR2 YYNGEE. The CDR3 sequence is 16 residues long. V was shortened by 0 bases and J by 7 bases, with 20 bases between the two germline ends. The full variable domain, completed using reference TRBV9 and TRBJ2-7, is DSGVTQTPKHLITATGQRVTLRCSPRSGDLSVYWYQQSLDQGLQFLIQYYNGEERAKGNILERFSAQQFPDLHSELNLSSLELGDSALYFCASSVGRTEVLREQYFGPGTRLTVT.

This clone appeared a single time. CDR3: CASSLADRGSNEQFF. In DNA, the CDR3 is TGCGCCAGCAGCTTGGCGGACAGGGGATCTAATGAGCAGTTCTTC. This chain connects TRBV5-1 to TRBJ2-1; TRBD1 matches 9 bases. Germline lookup yields CDR1 SGHRS and CDR2 YFSETQ. Trimming took 0 bases from V and 7 from J; bases not matched to a gene: 5. The CDR3 has 15 residues.

The CDR3 DNA reads as TGTGCCAGCAGCTCCTTCGGGACACAGAGGGAGCAGTACGTC. Translation gives CASSSFGTQREQYV. This chain links TRBV28 with TRBJ2-7; a weak D match, TRBD1 (6 bases). The CDR3 totals 14 residues. CDR1 is MDHEN, CDR2 SYDVKM, per germline. Trimming removed 6 bases at V and 7 bases at J, with 19 bases between.

The chain employs TRBV4-1 and TRBJ1-2; 10 bases align to TRBD1. J lost 4 bases, V lost 3 bases, and 2 bases had no gene match. The CDR3 is 14 amino acids. Per germline, CDR1 MGHRA and CDR2 YSYEKL. CDR3 nucleotide sequence: TGCGCCAGCAGCCAGGGACAGGGGCCCTATGGCTACACCTTC. Translating it yields CASSQGQGPYGYTF.

The V call is TRBV19, the J call TRBJ2-6, with a weak D call TRBD2 (5 bases). CDR3 length: 17 amino acids. The germline V gene has CDR1 LNHDA and CDR2 SQIVND (reference sequence). V gave up 3 bases and J gave up 6 bases, with 18 bases separating them. CDR3 nucleotides: TGTGCCAGTAGTATTCGGCGGGCCACACTCGAGGCCAACGTCCTGACTTTC. It yields the protein CASSIRRATLEANVLTF.

The CDR3 DNA sequence: TGTGCCAGCAGCTTCACCGGGGGGAAAGCTTTCTTT. Its translation: CASSFTGGKAFF. J is TRBJ1-1 and V is TRBV9, with D possibly TRBD1 on 5 matching bases. Trimming took 4 bases from V and 9 from J, leaving 13 bases between them. Germline V gives CDR1 SGDLS, CDR2 YYNGEE. The CDR3 covers 12 residues.

CDR3 sequence (DNA): TGTGCCCCAAGGAACCGAACAGGGGATCAAATGAACACTGAAGCTTTCTTT. Translated: CAPRNRTGDQMNTEAFF. The chain recombines TRBV27 with TRBJ1-1, with 7 bases fitting TRBD1. J was trimmed by 0 bases and V by 11 bases; bases with no gene match: 18. CDR1 and CDR2 from the germline V gene are MNHEY and SMNVEV (reference sequence). CDR3 size: 17 residues.

V gene TRBV3-1 (or the pseudogene TRBV3-2) combines with J gene TRBJ2-2, with TRBD2 matching 8 bases. The CDR3 extends over 15 amino acids. After removal of 4 bases from V and 7 bases from J, the junction contained 8 bases not matched to a gene. From germline, CDR1 is LGHDT and CDR2 YNNKEL (reference sequence). The CDR3 coding sequence is TGTGCCAGCAGCCGCCCCAGCGGGAGTGACGGGGAGCTGTTTTTT. This translates into CASSRPSGSDGELFF.

The rearrangement joins TRBV3-1 (or the pseudogene TRBV3-2) to TRBJ1-6; possibly TRBD1 for D (6 bases). V gave up 4 bases and J gave up 5 bases, with 21 bases separating them. The CDR3 totals 18 residues. Germline CDR1 is LGHDT and CDR2 is YNNKEL (reference sequence). The CDR3 DNA sequence: TGTGCCAGCAGCCCTTACAGGGCCCACTCCCCCAATAATTCACCCCTCCACTTT. Encoded protein: CASSPYRAHSPNNSPLHF.

This clone was recorded a few times. The genes are TRBV19 and TRBJ2-7, with 10 bases identical to TRBD2. The CDR3 covers 15 residues. V was pared by 1 base and J by 3 bases, with 3 bases of the junction left unmatched. Germline lookup yields CDR1 LNHDA and CDR2 SQIVND (reference sequence). CDR3 coding DNA: TGTGCCAGTAGTATAGGGACTAGCGGACTCTACGAGCAGTACTTC. This sequence encodes CASSIGTSGLYEQYF.

V is TRBV1 and J is TRBJ2-3; no DNA check was done on the table's D call, TRBD1. TRBV1 counts as a pseudogene. The CDR3 covers 15 residues. The CDR3 here is CTSSRIRDSSDTQYF. The CDR3 DNA follows: TGCACCAGCAGCCGGATCCGGGACAGTTCAGATACGCAGTATTTT.

This clone was counted a single time. Other DNA sequences in this sample translate to the same CDR3. The J gene is TRBJ1-1, the V gene TRBV19, with TRBD1 matching over 8 bases. The ends lost 6 bases at V and 3 bases at J; junction bases unmatched: 3. This CDR3 is built from 13 residues. Germline CDR1 LNHDA, CDR2 SQIVND (reference sequence). CDR3 DNA sequence: TGTGCCAGTAGCGGGACAGGAGACACTGAAGCTTTCTTT. Translating gives CASSGTGDTEAFF.